The clone carrying this TCR beta chain was seen more than once but under ten times. Its antigen is undetermined. Alongside a J-beta primer mix, a sample-barcoded 5' primer served in a second PCR lasting roughly 7 to 12 cycles. TCRdb re-called the 5' RACE reads through MiXCR, storing one row per CDR3 protein. The table lists around 1,100,000 distinct CDR3 sequences, roughly two fifths of them singletons. V dropped 5 bases and J dropped 3 bases, with 14 bases sitting between them. The CDR3 is 14 amino acids. CDR1 is MGHRA and CDR2 is YSYEKL in the germline V gene. The data were taken from a study of blood T cells in healthy people across ages. Study-wide results and limits: Donors of long life had a larger count of naive CD4+ cells and greater diversity than aged donors.

Sequencing was done on a sample of blood. The chain links TRBV4-1 to TRBJ2-7; maybe TRBD2 (6 bases). This clonotype was sampled from a man younger than 35 in good health. The CDR3 here is CASSGGGNFYEQYF. The CDR3 DNA follows: TGCGCCAGCAGCGGAGGAGGGAATTTCTACGAGCAGTACTTC.